Listed below are T cell receptor beta chains from one sample, sequenced in a study of CD4 T cells in relation to SARS-CoV-2 and coronaviruses. Profiling relied on immunoSEQ multiplex PCR, and the TCRdb table lists in-frame clones only, not all of them. The sample has roughly 61,000 clones, about nine tenths seen once. Sequences were obtained from memory CD4+ T cells from PBMCs. These receptors originate from a human donor in good health. Each CDR3 is given with its conserved first and last residue. D genes are given only for firm matches. A row's size may be missing; if present it is once, few, many or a size class.

j_call: TRBJ1-2; v_call: TRBV11-2; cdr3_length: 13; d_call: -; clone_size: -; cdr3_aa: CASSFSEMGGYTF; cdr3_nt: TGTGCCAGCAGCTTTAGCGAAATGGGGGGCTACACCTTC
j_call: TRBJ2-1; v_call: TRBV11-2; cdr3_length: 16; d_call: TRBD1; clone_size: once; cdr3_aa: CASRFLQGAGYNEQFF; cdr3_nt: TGTGCCAGCAGATTCTTACAGGGGGCGGGTTACAATGAGCAGTTCTTC
j_call: TRBJ2-3; v_call: TRBV3-1/TRBV3-2; cdr3_length: 15; d_call: -; clone_size: -; cdr3_aa: CASSPLQGEPDTQYF; cdr3_nt: TGTGCCAGCAGCCCCTTACAGGGAGAACCAGATACGCAGTATTTT
j_call: TRBJ2-1; v_call: TRBV18; cdr3_length: 19; d_call: TRBD2; clone_size: -; cdr3_aa: CASSRPGLAGGPSYNEQFF; cdr3_nt: TGTGCCAGCTCACGACCGGGACTAGCGGGAGGGCCGTCCTACAATGAGCAGTTCTTC
j_call: TRBJ1-4; v_call: TRBV28; cdr3_length: 11; d_call: -; clone_size: -; cdr3_aa: CASSLAGKTFF; cdr3_nt: TGTGCCAGCAGTTTAGCAGGGAAGACGTTTTTT
j_call: TRBJ1-4; v_call: TRBV6-6; cdr3_length: 14; d_call: -; clone_size: -; cdr3_aa: CASSYKPEGEKLFF; cdr3_nt: TGTGCCAGCAGTTACAAGCCTGAGGGGGAAAAACTGTTTTTT
j_call: TRBJ2-6; v_call: TRBV2; cdr3_length: 14; d_call: -; clone_size: -; cdr3_aa: CASKRESGANVLTF; cdr3_nt: TGTGCCAGCAAGAGGGAATCTGGGGCCAACGTCCTGACTTTC
j_call: TRBJ2-2; v_call: TRBV23-1; cdr3_length: 16; d_call: -; clone_size: -; cdr3_aa: CASSHRDTCRGGELFF; cdr3_nt: TGCGCCAGCAGTCATCGGGACACCTGTCGAGGCGGGGAGCTGTTTTTT
j_call: TRBJ1-4; v_call: TRBV6-5; cdr3_length: 15; d_call: TRBD1; clone_size: -; cdr3_aa: CASRHQGATNEKLFF; cdr3_nt: TGTGCCAGCAGGCACCAGGGGGCAACTAATGAAAAACTGTTTTTT
j_call: TRBJ2-3; v_call: TRBV5-1; cdr3_length: 15; d_call: TRBD2; clone_size: -; cdr3_aa: CASRRTGGRTDTQYF; cdr3_nt: TGCGCCAGCAGACGAACGGGAGGGCGTACAGATACGCAGTATTTT
j_call: TRBJ1-6; v_call: TRBV7-3; cdr3_length: 13; d_call: -; clone_size: -; cdr3_aa: CASSREGDSPLHF; cdr3_nt: TGTGCCAGCAGCCGCGAGGGGGATTCACCCCTCCACTTT
j_call: TRBJ2-7; v_call: TRBV7-8; cdr3_length: 16; d_call: TRBD2; clone_size: -; cdr3_aa: CASSSYSGTRSYEQYF; cdr3_nt: TGTGCCAGCAGCTCCTATAGCGGGACACGCTCCTACGAGCAGTACTTC
j_call: TRBJ2-7; v_call: TRBV7-6; cdr3_length: 17; d_call: TRBD2; clone_size: once; cdr3_aa: CASSLNPTSGRLEEQYF; cdr3_nt: TGTGCCAGCAGCTTAAATCCAACTAGCGGGAGGCTTGAGGAGCAGTACTTC
j_call: TRBJ1-1; v_call: TRBV2; cdr3_length: 13; d_call: -; clone_size: few; cdr3_aa: CASSLNRNTEAFF; cdr3_nt: TGTGCCAGCAGTTTAAACAGGAACACTGAAGCTTTCTTT
j_call: TRBJ2-7; v_call: TRBV3-1/TRBV3-2; cdr3_length: 15; d_call: -; clone_size: -; cdr3_aa: CASSLLGISLYEQYF; cdr3_nt: TGTGCCAGCAGCCTCTTGGGCATTTCTCTCTACGAGCAGTACTTC
j_call: TRBJ1-5; v_call: TRBV28; cdr3_length: 14; d_call: -; clone_size: -; cdr3_aa: CASKGTGGSPPQHF; cdr3_nt: TGTGCCAGCAAGGGTACGGGGGGCTCTCCGCCCCAGCATTTT
j_call: TRBJ2-7; v_call: TRBV20-1; cdr3_length: 13; d_call: TRBD2; clone_size: once; cdr3_aa: CSASMLAVGEQYF; cdr3_nt: TGCAGTGCTAGTATGCTAGCGGTCGGGGAGCAGTACTTC
j_call: TRBJ2-5; v_call: TRBV5-1; cdr3_length: 16; d_call: TRBD1; clone_size: -; cdr3_aa: CASSLDRGLLLETQYF; cdr3_nt: TGCGCCAGCAGCCTGGACAGGGGTCTCCTTTTGGAGACCCAGTACTTC
j_call: TRBJ2-1; v_call: TRBV7-9; cdr3_length: 13; d_call: -; clone_size: few; cdr3_aa: CASSLVLGNEQFF; cdr3_nt: TGTGCCAGCAGCTTAGTCCTCGGGAATGAGCAGTTCTTC
j_call: TRBJ2-1; v_call: TRBV6-1; cdr3_length: 16; d_call: TRBD2; clone_size: -; cdr3_aa: CASSEEAGGPYNEQFF; cdr3_nt: TGTGCCAGCAGTGAAGAAGCGGGAGGGCCTTACAATGAGCAGTTCTTC
j_call: TRBJ2-1; v_call: TRBV30; cdr3_length: 13; d_call: -; clone_size: -; cdr3_aa: CAWSSGPYNEQFF; cdr3_nt: TGTGCCTGGAGTTCTGGACCCTACAATGAGCAGTTCTTC
j_call: TRBJ2-3; v_call: TRBV5-1; cdr3_length: 14; d_call: -; clone_size: -; cdr3_aa: CASSAGGNTDTQYF; cdr3_nt: TGCGCCAGCAGTGCTGGCGGAAACACAGATACGCAGTATTTT
j_call: TRBJ2-1; v_call: TRBV3-1/TRBV3-2; cdr3_length: 15; d_call: TRBD2; clone_size: once; cdr3_aa: CASSQLAGGRNEQFF; cdr3_nt: TGTGCCAGCAGCCAATTAGCGGGAGGCAGGAATGAGCAGTTCTTC
j_call: TRBJ1-1; v_call: TRBV2; cdr3_length: 11; d_call: -; clone_size: -; cdr3_aa: CASSLIRGAFF; cdr3_nt: TGTGCCAGCTCCTTGATCCGGGGAGCTTTCTTT
j_call: TRBJ2-7; v_call: TRBV12-2; cdr3_length: 16; d_call: -; clone_size: -; cdr3_aa: CASRLSRDTKTYEQYF; cdr3_nt: TGTGCAAGTCGCTTGTCCCGGGACACCAAAACCTACGAGCAGTACTTC
j_call: TRBJ2-1; v_call: TRBV11-2; cdr3_length: 16; d_call: TRBD2; clone_size: -; cdr3_aa: CASSTPRVAGAHEQFF; cdr3_nt: TGTGCCAGCAGCACCCCGAGAGTAGCGGGAGCACATGAGCAGTTCTTC
j_call: TRBJ1-5; v_call: TRBV3-1/TRBV3-2; cdr3_length: 14; d_call: -; clone_size: -; cdr3_aa: CASSQVGGDQPQHF; cdr3_nt: TGTGCCAGCAGCCAGGTGGGGGGCGATCAGCCCCAGCATTTT
j_call: TRBJ2-2; v_call: TRBV18; cdr3_length: 17; d_call: -; clone_size: -; cdr3_aa: CASSPRSTGMNTGELFF; cdr3_nt: TGTGCCAGCTCACCACGATCGACGGGGATGAACACCGGGGAGCTGTTTTTT